The 24 T cell receptor beta chains listed next were all sequenced from one sample in a study of shared clonotypes between healthy human individuals (TCRdb year 2020). Preparation of the library involved the immunoSEQ multiplex PCR assay. TCRdb took this table from immuneACCESS and kept in-frame rearrangements with V and J called. Such tables lack part of the clones; where checked against another copy, unresolved V genes explain under half of the gap, and the rest is unexplained. Counted in this sample were 490,000 or so clones; about 79% of them appeared once. The ten biggest clones cover over 10% of the sample. Material for sequencing was PBMCs. These receptors came from a woman aged 40 to 55 in good health. Some clones in this sample may be carry-over from other donors' samples.

About this clone: At the DNA level, this CDR3 is encoded by other sequences in the same sample as well. This chain connects TRBV29-1 to TRBJ2-5, with D uncertain. The CDR3 contains 12 residues. The V end was cut by 1 base, the J end by 2 bases, with 5 bases between. CDR1 is SQVTM and CDR2 is ANQGSEA in the germline V gene. The CDR3 DNA follows: TGCAGCGTTGAAGGGAATCAAGAGACCCAGTACTTC. Amino acids: CSVEGNQETQYF.

The genes are TRBV4-3 and TRBJ2-2; D unresolved. This CDR3 contains 16 residues. Germline V gene data show CDR1 as LGHNA and CDR2 as YSLEER. With 0 bases removed from V and 5 bases from J, the gap between germline ends came to 13 bases. This CDR3 reads CASSQDVGIGTGELFF. The CDR3 nucleotides read TGCGCCAGCAGCCAAGATGTTGGGATCGGAACCGGGGAGCTGTTTTTT.

The chain carries TRBV7-2 and TRBJ2-4, with D perhaps matching TRBD2 (5 bases). The germline V and J ends were trimmed by 4 bases and 1 base, with 8 bases remaining between them. Germline V gene sequence: CDR1 SGHTA, CDR2 FQGNSA. CDR3 length: 14 residues. The CDR3: CASSSGMAKNIQYF. The CDR3 DNA sequence: TGTGCCAGCAGCTCGGGGATGGCCAAAAACATTCAGTACTTC.

The chain has TRBV30 and TRBJ1-4; D remains unclear. The CDR3 covers 14 residues. Trimming removed 0 bases from V and 7 bases from J, with 12 bases in between. Germline V gives CDR1 GTSNPN, CDR2 SVGIG (reference sequence). The DNA for the CDR3 is TGTGCCTGGAGTGTAGGCAAGAGGAGTGAAAAACTGTTTTTT. This translates into CAWSVGKRSEKLFF.

This clone was recorded many times. This chain uses TRBV15 with TRBJ2-1; 8 bases fit TRBD2. The CDR3 spans 15 residues. Losses at the gene ends were 1 base for V and 4 bases for J; bases not matched to a gene: 3. Germline V gene lookup returns CDR1 LNHNV and CDR2 YYDKDF (reference sequence). The CDR3 is CATSRVAGSYNEQFF. The CDR3 coding sequence is TGTGCCACCAGCAGAGTAGCGGGGTCGTACAATGAGCAGTTCTTC.

The CDR3, as DNA: TGTGCCAGCTCACCGGGACTCCAGACAGAGACCCAGTACTTC. Its protein is CASSPGLQTETQYF. J is TRBJ2-5 and V is TRBV18; the D gene is possibly TRBD2 (6 bases). Germline assignment: CDR1 KGHSH and CDR2 LQKENI. The length of the CDR3 is 14 residues. Trimming cost V 3 bases and J 4 bases, with 12 bases left between them. The variable domain in full, completed from reference TRBV18 and TRBJ2-5, reads NAGVMQNPRHLVRRRGQEARLRCSPMKGHSHVYWYRQLPEEGLKFMVYLQKENIIDESGMPKERFSAEFPKEGPSILRIQQVVRGDSAAYFCASSPGLQTETQYFGPGTRLLVL.

This chain connects TRBV11-1 to TRBJ2-7; no clear D. The CDR3 has 16 residues. Looked up from germline, CDR1 is SGHAT and CDR2 is FQDESV (reference sequence). Trimming removed 2 bases at V and 2 bases at J, with 16 bases between. This CDR3 is CASSLQELGVPYEQYF. Here the CDR3 DNA reads TGTGCCAGCAGCTTACAGGAATTAGGAGTTCCCTACGAGCAGTACTTC.

The chain joins TRBV21-1 to TRBJ2-3; the table's D call, TRBD1, has no DNA check behind it. TRBV21-1 is flagged as a pseudogene. The CDR3 is 18 residues long. The CDR3 DNA sequence: TGTGCCAGCAGCAAAGGAAAAGAAGACAGGGAATGCACAGATACGCAGTATTTT. Encoded protein: CASSKGKEDRECTDTQYF.

This clone was detected once. This chain joins TRBV30 and TRBJ1-2, with D unclear. Germline V CDR1 and CDR2: GTSNPN, SVGIG (reference sequence). Trimming stripped 0 bases from V and 4 bases from J, with 9 bases between. The CDR3 has 13 amino acids. The CDR3 loop reads CAWSVGDPYGYTF. For the CDR3, the DNA is TGTGCCTGGAGTGTTGGCGACCCCTATGGCTACACCTTC. Supplemented by reference TRBV30 and TRBJ1-2, the full variable domain reads SQTIHQWPATLVQPVGSPLSLECTVEGTSNPNLYWYRQAAGRGLQLLFYSVGIGQISSEVPQNLSASRPQDRQFILSSKKLLLSDSGFYLCAWSVGDPYGYTFGSGTRLTVV.

For this clone: This could be a read error, since a much larger clone is one nucleotide away. The J gene is TRBJ1-4, the V gene TRBV11-2; TRBD1 matches at 7 bases. Germline V CDR1 and CDR2: SGHAT, FQNNGV. CDR3 size: 15 residues. The CDR3 nucleotides read TGTGCCAGCAACTTAAACAGGGGCGCAAATGAAAAACTGTTTTTT. Amino acid sequence: CASNLNRGANEKLFF. Looking up the rest from reference TRBV11-2 and TRBJ1-4 gives the full variable domain: EAGVAQSPRYKIIEKRQSVAFWCNPISGHATLYWYQQILGQGPKLLIQFQNNGVVDDSQLPKDRFSAERLKGVDSTLKIQPAKLEDSAVYLCASNLNRGANEKLFFGSGTQLSVL.

This rearrangement joins TRBV25-1 to TRBJ2-7; D perhaps matches TRBD1 (7 bases). The germline V and J ends were trimmed by 6 bases and 0 bases, with 21 bases remaining between them. The CDR3 covers 17 residues. Germline assignment: CDR1 MGHDK and CDR2 SYGVNS. CDR3 sequence (DNA): TGTGCCAGCAGCCTACCCGGAGGGGGCCACCTCTCCTACGAGCAGTACTTC. Encoded protein: CASSLPGGGHLSYEQYF.

The sample holds many counts of this clone. The rearrangement links TRBV2 to TRBJ2-2; TRBD2 is a possible D gene (7 bases). Trimming removed 8 bases from V and 4 bases from J, with 11 bases in between. The germline CDR1 and CDR2 sequences are SNHLY and FYNNEI. CDR3 length: 13 residues. CDR3 amino acids: CASGGGSTGELFF. For the CDR3, the DNA is TGTGCCAGCGGGGGGGGCTCCACCGGGGAGCTGTTTTTT.

The count of this clone is one. This chain links TRBV6-1 with TRBJ1-5; maybe TRBD1 (5 bases). With 7 bases removed from V and 5 bases from J, the gap between germline ends came to 18 bases. Germline V gives CDR1 MNHNS, CDR2 SASEGT. The length of the CDR3 is 15 residues. CDR3 sequence: CASTIMRGAHQPQHF. CDR3 in DNA: TGTGCCAGCACCATAATGAGGGGTGCTCATCAGCCCCAGCATTTT.

The chain employs TRBV10-2 and TRBJ2-7, with 10 bases identical to TRBD2. CDR1 and CDR2 from the germline V gene are WSHSY and SAAADI. Losses at the gene ends were 6 bases for V and 0 bases for J; bases not matched to a gene: 11. The length of the CDR3 is 17 residues. The CDR3 nucleotides read TGCGCCAGCAGCCCCCGACTAGCGGGCATAAGCTCCTACGAGCAGTACTTC. Translated: CASSPRLAGISSYEQYF.

The chain employs TRBV7-2 and TRBJ2-5; D ambiguous. Trimming removed 5 bases at V and 0 bases at J, with 7 bases between. The CDR3 is 13 residues long. Germline V CDR1 and CDR2: SGHTA, FQGNSA. The CDR3 reads CASSLQYQETQYF. The CDR3 nucleotides read TGTGCCAGCAGCCTACAGTACCAAGAGACCCAGTACTTC.

This clone was observed once. The junction shows a germline mismatch at one end, possibly a read error. The chain joins TRBV14 to TRBJ2-5, with TRBD1 identical over 8 bases. Germline V lookup: CDR1 SGHDN, CDR2 FVKESK. This CDR3 region has 22 residues. The CDR3 nucleotides are TGTGCCAGCAGTCAAGATCGGCTCGGGGGACCTACGGGAGACAGGGGAAAGGGGACCCAGTACTTC. Protein sequence: CASSQDRLGGPTGDRGKGTQYF.

The chain has TRBV10-1 and TRBJ2-1; TRBD2 is a possible D gene (6 bases). Per the germline V gene, CDR1 is WNHNN and CDR2 is SYGVQD (reference sequence). Between the trimmed V and J ends, which lost 2 bases and 15 bases, there was a span of 17 bases. The CDR3 has 13 residues. The CDR3 loop is CASSERTAGTRFF. The CDR3 DNA follows: TGCGCCAGCAGTGAGAGGACGGCGGGAACTCGGTTCTTC.

The chain joins TRBV7-2 to TRBJ2-3; D not resolved. This CDR3 comprises 11 residues. V lost 3 bases and J 14 bases, leaving 12 bases between the germline ends. Germline lookup yields CDR1 SGHTA and CDR2 FQGNSA. The CDR3, as DNA: TGTGCCAGCAGCTTGAGCGACCTTCGGTATTTT. Translating gives CASSLSDLRYF.

This clone was seen more than once but under ten times. Here the CDR3 reads CSVTLTGAETYGYTF. In nucleotides, the CDR3 is TGCAGCGTGACGTTAACCGGGGCGGAGACCTATGGCTACACCTTC. The chain joins TRBV29-1 to TRBJ1-2, with D possibly matching TRBD1 (5 bases). The V and J ends lost 6 bases and 4 bases respectively, with 21 bases between them. Per the germline V gene, CDR1 is SQVTM and CDR2 is ANQGSEA. This CDR3 region has 15 residues.

This clone was counted between two and nine times. This rearrangement joins TRBV11-2 to TRBJ2-1, with 7 positions matching TRBD2. CDR3 length: 13 amino acids. Trimming removed 8 bases from V and 2 bases from J; junction bases left unmatched: 3. Looked up from germline, CDR1 is SGHAT and CDR2 is FQNNGV. CDR3 in amino acids: CASGREPYNEQFF. For the CDR3, the DNA is TGTGCCAGCGGGCGGGAGCCCTACAATGAGCAGTTCTTC.

The chain is built from TRBV4-3 and TRBJ1-5; no reliable D call. CDR1 is LGHNA and CDR2 is YSLEER in the germline V gene. The V end lost 4 bases, the J end lost 0 bases, and 10 bases lay between the germline ends. The CDR3 totals 15 residues. Here the CDR3 reads CASSRRLHSNQPQHF. The DNA of the CDR3 is TGCGCCAGCAGCCGACGGTTGCATAGCAATCAGCCCCAGCATTTT.

With respect to this clone: A read error may explain this, as a much larger clone is one base away. The same CDR3 arises from other DNA sequences in this sample as well. V is TRBV11-1 and J is TRBJ2-5; D tentatively fits TRBD1 or TRBD2 (6 bases each). Germline-derived CDR1 and CDR2 are SGHAT and FQDESV (reference sequence). The CDR3 runs 14 residues. The CDR3 loop reads CASSSRQEGETQYF. The CDR3 region has the DNA TGCGCCAGCAGCTCCCGACAGGAGGGAGAGACCCAGTACTTC.

This clone was detected only once. The V call is TRBV5-4, the J call TRBJ2-2, with 7 bases matching TRBD2. The CDR3 is 16 residues long. The V gene's germline CDR1 is SGHNT and CDR2 YYREEE (reference sequence). Trimming cost V 4 bases and J 6 bases; bases outside gene matches: 12. The CDR3 bases are TGTGCCAGCAGCATGGCCGGGACTAAGAATCCCGGGGAGCTGTTTTTT. Residues: CASSMAGTKNPGELFF.

This chain joins TRBV30 and TRBJ2-1, with a weak D call TRBD2 (5 bases). The CDR3 totals 16 residues. CDR1 is GTSNPN and CDR2 is SVGIG in the germline V gene (reference sequence). V was pared by 3 bases and J by 0 bases, with 15 bases between. For the CDR3, the DNA is TGTGCCTGGAGCACGCCGGGGTTTAGCTCCTACAATGAGCAGTTCTTC. Protein sequence: CAWSTPGFSSYNEQFF. Variable domain in full (rest from reference TRBV30 and TRBJ2-1): SQTIHQWPATLVQPVGSPLSLECTVEGTSNPNLYWYRQAAGRGLQLLFYSVGIGQISSEVPQNLSASRPQDRQFILSSKKLLLSDSGFYLCAWSTPGFSSYNEQFFGPGTRLTVL.